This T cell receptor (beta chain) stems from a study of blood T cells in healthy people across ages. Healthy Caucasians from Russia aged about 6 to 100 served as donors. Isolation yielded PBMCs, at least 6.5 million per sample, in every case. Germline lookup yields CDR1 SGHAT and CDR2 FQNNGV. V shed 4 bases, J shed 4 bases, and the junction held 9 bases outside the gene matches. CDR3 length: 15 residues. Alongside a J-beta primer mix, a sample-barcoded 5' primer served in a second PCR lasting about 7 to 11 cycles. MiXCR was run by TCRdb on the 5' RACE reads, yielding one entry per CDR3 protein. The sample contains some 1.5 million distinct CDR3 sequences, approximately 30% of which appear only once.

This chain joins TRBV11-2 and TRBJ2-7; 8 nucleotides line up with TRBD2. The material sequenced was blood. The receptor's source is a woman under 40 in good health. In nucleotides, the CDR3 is TGTGCCAGCAGCTCCCATGCTAGCGGGCTTTACGAGCAGTACTTC. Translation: CASSSHASGLYEQYF.